This record looks at one T cell receptor beta chain sequence and its context. The antigen remains unidentified. This entry belongs to a study of cytomegalovirus exposure and HLA in healthy donors. Study context: For the approximately 360 genotyped donors, 65% to 90% fell within the Caucasian-associated ancestry cluster.

Germline V CDR1 and CDR2: LNHDA, SQIVND (reference sequence). V dropped 3 bases and J dropped 1 base, with 9 bases sitting between them. This CDR3 is 15 amino acids long. Study results and caveats: Cytomegalovirus association was assigned to some 160 TCR beta chains. A later analysis reported that several of the most significant clusters appeared to be linked to common viral pathogens, among them Epstein-Barr virus.

13 Jbeta primers and 60 Vbeta primers were used for the PCR. Authors' analysis steps: In a later analysis, the count reached 76 million or so unique TCR beta chains, with roughly 12 million shared. Sequenced by immunoSEQ multiplex PCR; TCRdb stores in-frame clones only, minus some. V and J calls and clone size are those listed in that table; D and trimming were worked out from the DNA. The sample lists about 140,000 clones, 76% occurring once. The sample taken for sequencing was PBMCs. The receptor comes from a man aged 40-55 years in good health and CMV-seronegative. The V gene is TRBV19, the J gene TRBJ2-2, with D possibly being TRBD2 (6 bases). The CDR3 region has the DNA TGTGCCAGTAGTATGTGGGGAGGGAACACCGGGGAGCTGTTTTTT. Encoded protein: CASSMWGGNTGELFF.